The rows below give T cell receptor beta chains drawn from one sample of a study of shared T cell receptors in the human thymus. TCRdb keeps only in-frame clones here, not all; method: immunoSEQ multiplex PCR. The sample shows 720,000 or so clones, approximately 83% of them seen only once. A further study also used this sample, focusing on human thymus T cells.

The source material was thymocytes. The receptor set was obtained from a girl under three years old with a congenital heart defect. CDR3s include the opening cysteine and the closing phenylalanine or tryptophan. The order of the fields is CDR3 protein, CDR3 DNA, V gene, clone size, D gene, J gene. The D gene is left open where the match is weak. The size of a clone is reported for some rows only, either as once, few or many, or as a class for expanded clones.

CDR3aa: CASSLEPHYNEQFF
CDR3nt: TGTGCCAGCAGCCTGGAGCCTCATTACAATGAGCAGTTCTTC
v_gene: TRBV7-2
abundance: .
d_gene: .
j_gene: TRBJ2-1

CDR3aa: CASSPKRQGVTLFF
CDR3nt: TGCGCCAGCAGCCCTAAAAGACAGGGAGTGACACTGTTTTTT
v_gene: TRBV4-3
abundance: .
d_gene: TRBD1
j_gene: TRBJ1-4

CDR3aa: CASSSTQNTEAFF
CDR3nt: TGTGCCAGTAGTTCCACACAGAACACTGAAGCTTTCTTT
v_gene: TRBV19
abundance: .
d_gene: .
j_gene: TRBJ1-1

CDR3aa: CASSLEGRGTNYGYTF
CDR3nt: TGTGCCAGCAGCTTAGAAGGCAGGGGGACTAACTATGGCTACACCTTC
v_gene: TRBV7-9
abundance: .
d_gene: TRBD1
j_gene: TRBJ1-2

CDR3aa: CATKRDINEKLFF
CDR3nt: TGTGCCACGAAACGGGACATAAATGAAAAACTGTTTTTT
v_gene: TRBV5-4
abundance: .
d_gene: .
j_gene: TRBJ1-4

CDR3aa: CASTSGGGKGIGDGYTF
CDR3nt: TGTGCCAGCACCTCCGGGGGGGGGAAAGGGATTGGGGATGGCTACACCTTC
v_gene: TRBV7-9
abundance: .
d_gene: .
j_gene: TRBJ1-2

CDR3aa: CASSKLLLRAYTEAFF
CDR3nt: TGTGCCAGCAGCAAACTGCTTCTGAGGGCCTACACTGAAGCTTTCTTT
v_gene: TRBV7-9
abundance: .
d_gene: .
j_gene: TRBJ1-1

CDR3aa: CASSDRTGMTYEQYF
CDR3nt: TGTGCCAGCAGCGACAGGACAGGGATGACCTACGAGCAGTACTTC
v_gene: TRBV14
abundance: .
d_gene: TRBD1
j_gene: TRBJ2-7

CDR3aa: CASSYSRQGSYEQYF
CDR3nt: TGTGCCAGCAGTTACTCGAGGCAGGGCTCCTACGAGCAGTACTTC
v_gene: TRBV6-6
abundance: .
d_gene: .
j_gene: TRBJ2-7

CDR3aa: CATSREGAGNSPLHF
CDR3nt: TGTGCCACCAGCAGAGAGGGGGCCGGTAATTCACCCCTCCACTTT
v_gene: TRBV15
abundance: .
d_gene: .
j_gene: TRBJ1-6

CDR3aa: CASSQVDRNEKLFF
CDR3nt: TGCGCCAGCAGCCAGGTGGACAGGAATGAAAAACTGTTTTTT
v_gene: TRBV4-1
abundance: .
d_gene: TRBD1
j_gene: TRBJ1-4

CDR3aa: CASSTRDTFPDYGYTF
CDR3nt: TGTGCCAGTAGTACCCGGGACACGTTCCCTGACTATGGCTACACCTTC
v_gene: TRBV19
abundance: .
d_gene: .
j_gene: TRBJ1-2

CDR3aa: CATRRGGDAFF
CDR3nt: TGTGCCACCAGGAGAGGGGGGGACGCTTTCTTT
v_gene: TRBV10-3
abundance: once
d_gene: .
j_gene: TRBJ1-1

CDR3aa: CASSEWGDSNTEAFF
CDR3nt: TGCGCCAGCAGTGAGTGGGGGGACTCGAACACTGAAGCTTTCTTT
v_gene: TRBV10-1
abundance: few
d_gene: .
j_gene: TRBJ1-1

CDR3aa: CAMSPGQGLMGYWADTQYF
CDR3nt: TGTGCCATGAGCCCGGGACAGGGGTTGATGGGGTATTGGGCGGATACGCAGTATTTT
v_gene: TRBV10-3
abundance: .
d_gene: TRBD1
j_gene: TRBJ2-3

CDR3aa: CASSATGGSYEQYF
CDR3nt: TGTGCCAGCAGCGCAACAGGGGGCTCCTACGAGCAGTACTTC
v_gene: TRBV5-6
abundance: .
d_gene: TRBD1
j_gene: TRBJ2-7

CDR3aa: CASSPRQGWGQPQHF
CDR3nt: TGTGCCAGCAGTCCGAGACAGGGGTGGGGTCAGCCCCAGCATTTT
v_gene: TRBV27
abundance: few
d_gene: TRBD1
j_gene: TRBJ1-5

CDR3aa: CASSVGPGQAFNYGYTF
CDR3nt: TGTGCCAGCAGTGTGGGTCCCGGACAGGCTTTTAACTATGGCTACACCTTC
v_gene: TRBV2
abundance: .
d_gene: TRBD1
j_gene: TRBJ1-2

CDR3aa: CASSSPVGATEAFF
CDR3nt: TGTGCCAGCAGCTCTCCGGTCGGTGCCACTGAAGCTTTCTTT
v_gene: TRBV5-6
abundance: .
d_gene: .
j_gene: TRBJ1-1

CDR3aa: CASTGHRPNEKLFF
CDR3nt: TGTGCCAGCACCGGACATAGGCCAAATGAAAAACTGTTTTTT
v_gene: TRBV11-2
abundance: .
d_gene: .
j_gene: TRBJ1-4

CDR3aa: CASSVVGGSYGYTF
CDR3nt: TGTGCCAGCAGCGTGGTCGGCGGGTCCTATGGCTACACCTTC
v_gene: TRBV9
abundance: .
d_gene: .
j_gene: TRBJ1-2

CDR3aa: CATDSSGGLTDTQYF
CDR3nt: TGTGCCACCGATTCTAGCGGGGGTCTCACAGATACGCAGTATTTT
v_gene: TRBV15
abundance: .
d_gene: TRBD2
j_gene: TRBJ2-3

CDR3aa: CASRTDRGNTEAFF
CDR3nt: TGTGCCAGCAGGACAGACAGGGGGAACACTGAAGCTTTCTTT
v_gene: TRBV25-1
abundance: .
d_gene: TRBD1
j_gene: TRBJ1-1

CDR3aa: CASSEARVTGEMNTEAFF
CDR3nt: TGTGCCAGCAGTGAAGCAAGGGTAACAGGGGAAATGAACACTGAAGCTTTCTTT
v_gene: TRBV25-1
abundance: .
d_gene: TRBD1
j_gene: TRBJ1-1

CDR3aa: CASSLVVPLHNSPLHF
CDR3nt: TGCGCCAGCAGCCTAGTGGTTCCGCTACATAATTCACCCCTCCACTTT
v_gene: TRBV4-3
abundance: .
d_gene: .
j_gene: TRBJ1-6

CDR3aa: CASSLYRVLGGYTF
CDR3nt: TGTGCCAGCAGCTTGTACAGGGTACTAGGGGGCTACACCTTC
v_gene: TRBV7-6
abundance: .
d_gene: .
j_gene: TRBJ1-2

CDR3aa: CASSLGEQGPRNSPLHF
CDR3nt: TGTGCCAGCAGCTTGGGAGAACAGGGCCCGAGGAATTCACCCCTCCACTTT
v_gene: TRBV7-3
abundance: .
d_gene: .
j_gene: TRBJ1-6

CDR3aa: CASSCRNGRGLEEQYF
CDR3nt: TGTGCCAGCAGCTGTCGTAATGGCAGGGGGCTAGAAGAGCAGTACTTC
v_gene: TRBV11-2
abundance: .
d_gene: TRBD1
j_gene: TRBJ2-7

CDR3aa: CASSTGQGGSETQYF
CDR3nt: TGTGCCAGCAGCACCGGACAGGGGGGTTCGGAGACCCAGTACTTC
v_gene: TRBV5-6
abundance: .
d_gene: TRBD1
j_gene: TRBJ2-5

CDR3aa: CASSVGERGLAGGPSYEQYF
CDR3nt: TGTGCCAGCAGCGTAGGTGAGAGGGGACTAGCGGGGGGACCCTCCTACGAGCAGTACTTC
v_gene: TRBV9
abundance: once
d_gene: TRBD2
j_gene: TRBJ2-7

CDR3aa: CASSDQQGSAEAFF
CDR3nt: TGTGCCAGCAGTGACCAACAGGGTTCTGCTGAAGCTTTCTTT
v_gene: TRBV6-1
abundance: few
d_gene: .
j_gene: TRBJ1-1

CDR3aa: CSVTKRQGSNYGYTF
CDR3nt: TGCAGCGTAACTAAGCGACAGGGTAGCAACTATGGCTACACCTTC
v_gene: TRBV29-1
abundance: .
d_gene: TRBD1
j_gene: TRBJ1-2

CDR3aa: CASSDRLAGGVLDTQYF
CDR3nt: TGCGCCAGCAGCGACCGACTAGCGGGGGGCGTTTTGGATACGCAGTATTTT
v_gene: TRBV5-1
abundance: .
d_gene: TRBD2
j_gene: TRBJ2-3

CDR3aa: CASSRGTSTGRETQYF
CDR3nt: TGTGCCAGTAGTAGGGGAACCTCGACAGGGCGAGAGACCCAGTACTTC
v_gene: TRBV19
abundance: .
d_gene: TRBD1
j_gene: TRBJ2-5

CDR3aa: CASSEAPVYNEQFF
CDR3nt: TGTGCCAGCAGTGAAGCTCCGGTCTACAATGAGCAGTTCTTC
v_gene: TRBV6-1
abundance: .
d_gene: .
j_gene: TRBJ2-1

CDR3aa: CASSEGGRLYVLEQYF
CDR3nt: TGTGCCAGCAGTGAAGGGGGCAGGCTATACGTCCTCGAGCAGTACTTC
v_gene: TRBV6-1
abundance: .
d_gene: .
j_gene: TRBJ2-7

CDR3aa: CASSQEREFWDEQYF
CDR3nt: TGCGCCAGCAGCCAAGAGCGGGAGTTCTGGGACGAGCAGTACTTC
v_gene: TRBV4-1
abundance: .
d_gene: TRBD2
j_gene: TRBJ2-7

CDR3aa: CASSVFTGGQETQYF
CDR3nt: TGTGCCAGCAGCGTGTTTACGGGGGGACAAGAGACCCAGTACTTC
v_gene: TRBV9
abundance: .
d_gene: TRBD2
j_gene: TRBJ2-5

CDR3aa: CASSPRPGLAFDEQYF
CDR3nt: TGTGCCAGCAGCCCCCGACCGGGACTAGCATTCGACGAGCAGTACTTC
v_gene: TRBV5-4
abundance: .
d_gene: TRBD2
j_gene: TRBJ2-7

CDR3aa: CASSHHKATDLANNEQFF
CDR3nt: TGTGCCAGCAGTCACCATAAAGCCACGGACTTAGCAAACAATGAGCAGTTCTTC
v_gene: TRBV27
abundance: few
d_gene: .
j_gene: TRBJ2-1

CDR3aa: CASSQGSGIYGYTF
CDR3nt: TGCGCCAGCAGCCAAGGGTCGGGGATCTATGGCTACACCTTC
v_gene: TRBV4-1
abundance: .
d_gene: .
j_gene: TRBJ1-2

CDR3aa: CASSLKMRGGLSAQFF
CDR3nt: TGCGCCAGCAGCCTTAAGATGCGGGGGGGCCTGTCTGCGCAGTTCTTC
v_gene: TRBV5-1
abundance: .
d_gene: TRBD2
j_gene: TRBJ2-1

CDR3aa: CASSPDLGGSNQPQHF
CDR3nt: TGCGCCAGCAGCCCCGATTTAGGGGGAAGCAATCAGCCCCAGCATTTT
v_gene: TRBV4-1
abundance: .
d_gene: .
j_gene: TRBJ1-5

CDR3aa: CASSIQTGGYTF
CDR3nt: TGTGCCAGCAGCATCCAAACGGGAGGCTACACCTTC
v_gene: TRBV11-2
abundance: .
d_gene: .
j_gene: TRBJ1-2

CDR3aa: CASSIGVNGALYGYTF
CDR3nt: TGTGCCAGCAGCATAGGCGTTAACGGTGCCCTCTATGGCTACACCTTC
v_gene: TRBV7-8
abundance: .
d_gene: .
j_gene: TRBJ1-2

CDR3aa: CASSQEQSTQETQYF
CDR3nt: TGCGCCAGCAGCCAAGAACAGTCCACCCAAGAGACCCAGTACTTC
v_gene: TRBV4-3
abundance: .
d_gene: .
j_gene: TRBJ2-5

CDR3aa: CASSQEGEGRGEQYF
CDR3nt: TGCGCCAGCAGCCAAGAAGGGGAGGGCCGCGGCGAGCAGTACTTC
v_gene: TRBV4-1
abundance: .
d_gene: TRBD2
j_gene: TRBJ2-7

CDR3aa: CASSEAAGFVYENIQYF
CDR3nt: TGTGCCAGCAGTGAAGCTGCCGGTTTCGTTTACGAAAACATTCAGTACTTC
v_gene: TRBV2
abundance: .
d_gene: .
j_gene: TRBJ2-4

CDR3aa: CATGGKGGDTQYF
CDR3nt: TGTGCCACCGGGGGCAAAGGGGGAGATACGCAGTATTTT
v_gene: TRBV15
abundance: few
d_gene: .
j_gene: TRBJ2-3

CDR3aa: CASSPRRGTPYYEQYF
CDR3nt: TGTGCCAGCAGCCCACGTCGGGGGACGCCGTACTACGAGCAGTACTTC
v_gene: TRBV7-9
abundance: .
d_gene: .
j_gene: TRBJ2-7

CDR3aa: CASNGLAGANTGELFF
CDR3nt: TGTGCCAGCAATGGACTAGCGGGGGCGAACACCGGGGAGCTGTTTTTT
v_gene: TRBV28
abundance: .
d_gene: TRBD2
j_gene: TRBJ2-2

CDR3aa: CASSSARGETQYF
CDR3nt: TGTGCCAGCAGTTCGGCCAGGGGGGAGACCCAGTACTTC
v_gene: TRBV6-5
abundance: .
d_gene: TRBD1
j_gene: TRBJ2-5

CDR3aa: CSVATGGMNTEAFF
CDR3nt: TGCAGCGTCGCCACGGGGGGCATGAACACTGAAGCTTTCTTT
v_gene: TRBV29-1
abundance: .
d_gene: .
j_gene: TRBJ1-1

CDR3aa: CASSPLRGQGNTEAFF
CDR3nt: TGTGCCAGCAGCCCCCTTCGCGGACAGGGGAACACTGAAGCTTTCTTT
v_gene: TRBV4-2
abundance: .
d_gene: TRBD1
j_gene: TRBJ1-1

CDR3aa: CASSLGSRVSSPLHF
CDR3nt: TGTGCCAGCAGCTTGGGATCCAGGGTTAGTTCCCCCCTCCACTTT
v_gene: TRBV7-9
abundance: .
d_gene: .
j_gene: TRBJ1-6

CDR3aa: CASSPAGAQYF
CDR3nt: TGTGCCAGCAGTCCTGCCGGGGCCCAGTACTTC
v_gene: TRBV28
abundance: .
d_gene: .
j_gene: TRBJ2-5

CDR3aa: CASSLGPNTGGSEKLFF
CDR3nt: TGTGCCAGCAGCTTAGGGCCCAATACAGGGGGAAGTGAAAAACTGTTTTTT
v_gene: TRBV7-8
abundance: .
d_gene: TRBD1
j_gene: TRBJ1-4

CDR3aa: CATSSAVGGGGGYNEQFF
CDR3nt: TGTGCCACCAGCAGTGCTGTGGGTGGCGGGGGGGGGTACAATGAGCAGTTCTTC
v_gene: TRBV15
abundance: .
d_gene: TRBD2
j_gene: TRBJ2-1